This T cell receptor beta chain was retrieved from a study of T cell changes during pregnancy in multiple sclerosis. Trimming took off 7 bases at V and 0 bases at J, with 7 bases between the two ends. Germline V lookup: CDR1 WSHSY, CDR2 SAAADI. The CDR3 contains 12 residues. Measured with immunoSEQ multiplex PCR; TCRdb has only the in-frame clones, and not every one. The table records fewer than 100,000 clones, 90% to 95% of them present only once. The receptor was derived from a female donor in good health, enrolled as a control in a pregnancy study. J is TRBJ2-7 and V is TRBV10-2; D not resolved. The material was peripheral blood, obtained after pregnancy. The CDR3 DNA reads TGCGCCAGCACCCCCAACTCCTACGAGCAGTACTTC. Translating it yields CASTPNSYEQYF.